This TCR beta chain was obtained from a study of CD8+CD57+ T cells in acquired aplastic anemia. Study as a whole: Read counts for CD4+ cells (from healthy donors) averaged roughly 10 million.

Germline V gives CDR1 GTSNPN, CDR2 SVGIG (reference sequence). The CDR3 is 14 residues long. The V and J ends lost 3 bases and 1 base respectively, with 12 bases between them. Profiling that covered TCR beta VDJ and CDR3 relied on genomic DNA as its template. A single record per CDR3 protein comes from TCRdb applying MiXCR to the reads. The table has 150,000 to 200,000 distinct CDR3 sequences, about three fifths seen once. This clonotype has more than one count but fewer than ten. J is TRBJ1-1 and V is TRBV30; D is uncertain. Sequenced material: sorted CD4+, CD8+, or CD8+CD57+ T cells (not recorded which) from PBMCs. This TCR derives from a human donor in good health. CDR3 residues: CAWSIGDRNTEAFF. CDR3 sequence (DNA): TGTGCCTGGAGCATCGGGGATCGGAACACTGAAGCTTTCTTT.